This TCR beta chain was observed in a study of blood T cell repertoires in COVID-19. Study-level background: Specimens from acute and convalescent COVID-19 originated in the United States, Italy and Spain. The cDNA or gDNA used as material had been derived from T cells, B-cell-depleted T cells, or PBMCs.

In the source study's methods: The assay estimated nucleated cells by amplifying reference gene primers. Here immunoSEQ multiplex PCR was the method, and the copy in TCRdb shows in-frame clones only, minus some. The DNA gave D and trimming, while V, J and clone size come from that table. The data show 200,000 to 250,000 clones, about 91% seen once. Germline V gives CDR1 MRHNA, CDR2 SNTAGT. CDR3 length equals 18 residues. V was pared by 2 bases and J by 8 bases, with 11 bases of the junction left unmatched. Sequenced: peripheral blood. The chain joins TRBV6-4 to TRBJ2-1, with 14 bases aligning to TRBD2. The TCR comes from a man aged 18 to 30 with active or convalescent COVID-19. DNA for the CDR3: TGTGCCAGCAGTGACAGGGGACTAGCGGGAGCTACCGGGGATGAGCAGTTCTTC. It translates to CASSDRGLAGATGDEQFF.